This entry lists 19 T cell receptor beta chains sequenced from one sample in a study of T cell responses to AZD1222 COVID-19 vaccine. Repertoires were generated with immunoSEQ multiplex PCR, while TCRdb's copy carries only in-frame clones and drops some. The data show fewer than 150,000 clones, over 75% seen once. The sample consisted of peripheral blood, taken on day 0 of AZD1222 vaccination. The receptors were sampled from an adult in good health.

The chain carries TRBV11-2 and TRBJ2-3, with 10 bases fitting TRBD2. With 5 bases clipped from V and 5 bases from J, the junction kept 7 bases outside the gene matches. Germline CDR1 reads SGHAT; CDR2 reads FQNNGV. This CDR3 contains 15 residues. For the CDR3, the DNA is TGTGCCAGCAGCCCGAGCGGGGGGGCCGTAGATACGCAGTATTTT. Translating it yields CASSPSGGAVDTQYF. Full variable domain (missing parts from reference TRBV11-2 and TRBJ2-3): EAGVAQSPRYKIIEKRQSVAFWCNPISGHATLYWYQQILGQGPKLLIQFQNNGVVDDSQLPKDRFSAERLKGVDSTLKIQPAKLEDSAVYLCASSPSGGAVDTQYFGPGTRLTVL.

The chain combines TRBV7-2 with TRBJ1-5, with D tentatively TRBD1 (6 bases). Germline CDR1 is SGHTA and CDR2 is FQGNSA. V lost 6 bases and J 7 bases, leaving 13 bases between the germline ends. This CDR3 spans 13 amino acids. In DNA, the CDR3 is TGTGCCAGCAGTACAGGGTTAAGGCAGCCCCAGCATTTT. Translation gives CASSTGLRQPQHF.

The chain is built from TRBV5-1 and TRBJ1-3; 7 nucleotides agree with TRBD1. V dropped 1 base and J dropped 4; count of bases not matched to a gene: 2. The germline CDR1 and CDR2 sequences are SGHRS and YFSETQ. CDR3 size: 14 residues. CDR3 residues: CASSLTDRGNTIYF. The CDR3 DNA follows: TGCGCCAGCAGCTTGACGGACAGGGGAAACACCATATATTTT.

This clone was recorded once. V and J are TRBV15 and TRBJ1-1; 7 nucleotides line up with TRBD1. This CDR3 is 17 amino acids long. The germline CDR1 and CDR2 sequences are LNHNV and YYDKDF (reference sequence). J gave up 1 base and V 5 bases, and 13 bases lay outside the gene matches. The CDR3 loop is CATSEQQQGRGNTEAFF. The DNA for the CDR3 is TGTGCCACCAGCGAACAACAACAGGGGAGGGGGAACACTGAAGCTTTCTTT.

This clone was counted only a few times. This chain links TRBV12-5 with TRBJ2-5, with D unresolved. The CDR3 is 12 residues long. Trimming shortened V by 6 bases and J by 1 base, and 6 bases separated the two germline ends. The germline CDR1 and CDR2 sequences are LGHNT and FRNRAP. The DNA for the CDR3 is TGTGCTAGTGGAAATTCCCAAGAGACCCAGTACTTC. Translating it yields CASGNSQETQYF.

J is TRBJ2-1 and V is TRBV3-1 (or the pseudogene TRBV3-2); the D is unclear. The germline V and J ends were trimmed by 1 base and 1 base, with 20 bases remaining between them. Germline V gene data show CDR1 as LGHDT and CDR2 as YNNKEL (reference sequence). The CDR3 is 19 amino acids. CDR3 sequence: CASSQGVWGNPPSYNEQFF. Written as DNA, the CDR3 is TGTGCCAGCAGCCAAGGGGTCTGGGGAAACCCCCCTTCCTACAATGAGCAGTTCTTC.

The chain is built from TRBV19 and TRBJ2-3; D assignment may be TRBD1 or TRBD2 (5 bases each). The CDR3 contains 14 residues. Per the germline V gene, CDR1 is LNHDA and CDR2 is SQIVND (reference sequence). The germline V and J ends were trimmed by 4 bases and 6 bases, with 14 bases remaining between them. The CDR3 sequence is CASSTGAGADTQYF. In DNA form, the CDR3 reads TGTGCCAGTAGTACCGGGGCCGGGGCTGATACGCAGTATTTT. Full variable domain (rest looked up from reference TRBV19 and TRBJ2-3): DGGITQSPKYLFRKEGQNVTLSCEQNLNHDAMYWYRQDPGQGLRLIYYSQIVNDFQKGDIAEGYSVSREKKESFPLTVTSAQKNPTAFYLCASSTGAGADTQYFGPGTRLTVL.

This clone appeared a single time. The chain combines TRBV5-1 with TRBJ1-6; 8 bases are a match to TRBD1. After removal of 0 bases from V and 6 bases from J, the junction contained 2 bases not matched to a gene. The CDR3 has 15 residues. Germline values: CDR1 SGHRS, CDR2 YFSETQ. The CDR3 region has the DNA TGCGCCAGCAGCTTGGACCAGGGGGCTAATTCACCCCTCCACTTT. Protein sequence: CASSLDQGANSPLHF.

The CDR3 DNA sequence: TGTGCCAGCAGCGTAGTCCATGAGCAGTTCTTC. It codes for CASSVVHEQFF. The chain joins TRBV9 to TRBJ2-1; no firm D call. This CDR3 spans 11 amino acids. The germline V and J ends were trimmed by 0 bases and 8 bases, with 3 bases remaining between them. The germline V gene encodes CDR1 SGDLS and CDR2 YYNGEE.

This clone was found once. The chain recombines TRBV30 with TRBJ2-1, with D perhaps assigned TRBD1 or TRBD2 (5 bases each). The CDR3 length is 16 residues. The V end lost 2 bases, the J end lost 4 bases, and 18 bases lay between the germline ends. Germline V gene sequence: CDR1 GTSNPN, CDR2 SVGIG (reference sequence). CDR3 sequence (DNA): TGTGCCTGGAGTATCACGGAGGAGAGGGGATACAATGAGCAGTTCTTC. As protein: CAWSITEERGYNEQFF.

About this clone itself: An end of the junction does not agree with germline; a read error may underlie this. The chain carries TRBV24-1 and TRBJ2-1, with TRBD1 identical over 8 bases. CDR1 is KGHDR and CDR2 is SFDVKD in the germline V gene. This CDR3 region has 15 residues. The CDR3 DNA reads TGTGCCACCGGTGATCGCCGACAGGGGAACAATGAGCAGTTCTTC. Its protein is CATGDRRQGNNEQFF.

The rearrangement joins TRBV5-1 to TRBJ1-1; 8 bases fit TRBD1. CDR1 is SGHRS, CDR2 YFSETQ, per germline. The CDR3 is 16 residues long. V dropped 3 bases and J dropped 1; count of bases not matched to a gene: 8. CDR3 bases: TGCGCCAGCAGCTCGGACAGGGACCGTGGGAACACTGAAGCTTTCTTT. It codes for CASSSDRDRGNTEAFF.

The J gene is TRBJ2-2, the V gene TRBV11-2; 7 bases agree with TRBD2. The CDR3 totals 14 residues. V shed 5 bases, J shed 5 bases, and the junction held 5 bases outside the gene matches. Germline V lookup: CDR1 SGHAT, CDR2 FQNNGV. CDR3 coding DNA: TGTGCCAGCAGCCCCCGGCGGGGGACCGGGGAGCTGTTTTTT. It translates to CASSPRRGTGELFF.

The chain has TRBV9 and TRBJ2-7; the match to TRBD2 covers 14 bases. There are 16 residues in the CDR3. The J segment lost 3 bases and the V segment lost 3 bases, leaving 5 bases of the junction unmatched. The germline gives CDR1 SGDLS, CDR2 YYNGEE. The CDR3 DNA reads TGTGCCAGCAGCGCCGGACTAGCGGGAGGACTCTACGAGCAGTACTTC. As protein: CASSAGLAGGLYEQYF.

The J gene is TRBJ1-4, the V gene TRBV4-1; possibly TRBD1 for D (6 bases). Trimming removed 0 bases at V and 3 bases at J, with 14 bases between. Germline V gene lookup returns CDR1 MGHRA and CDR2 YSYEKL. The CDR3 has 17 amino acids. In nucleotides, the CDR3 is TGCGCCAGCAGCCAAGATTTGGGGGCGGTGGCTAATGAAAAACTGTTTTTT. Translating gives CASSQDLGAVANEKLFF.

This chain connects TRBV20-1 to TRBJ1-2; TRBD1 might be the D (5 bases). The ends were cut back, 3 bases at V and 1 base at J, with 12 bases in the middle. The germline CDR1 and CDR2 sequences are DFQATT and SNEGSKA (reference sequence). This CDR3 region has 14 residues. DNA for the CDR3: TGCAGTGCTAGTTCAGGGTTGGGTAACTATGGCTACACCTTC. It yields the protein CSASSGLGNYGYTF.

The chain joins TRBV27 to TRBJ2-2; a weak D match, TRBD1 (5 bases). The germline V gene encodes CDR1 MNHEY and CDR2 SMNVEV (reference sequence). With 4 bases removed from V and 8 bases from J, the gap between germline ends came to 14 bases. The CDR3 is made up of 14 amino acids. In nucleotides, the CDR3 is TGTGCCAGCAGTTCACCTGAGGACATTGGGGAGCTGTTTTTT. The encoded protein is CASSSPEDIGELFF.

The V call is TRBV13, the J call TRBJ2-1, with 15 bases lining up with TRBD2. V lost 4 bases and J lost 0; bases outside the gene matches: 7. CDR1 is PRHDT, CDR2 FYEKMQ, per germline (reference sequence). CDR3 length: 19 residues. The CDR3 is CASSSLGLAGGNSYNEQFF. The CDR3 region has the DNA TGTGCCAGCAGCTCGTTGGGACTAGCGGGAGGAAACTCCTACAATGAGCAGTTCTTC.

V is TRBV5-6 and J is TRBJ1-1, with 9 bases identical to TRBD1. The length of the CDR3 is 19 residues. J gave up 2 bases and V 2 bases, and 16 bases lay outside the gene matches. Germline assignment: CDR1 SGHDT and CDR2 YYEEEE. The CDR3 DNA reads TGTGCCAGCAGCTTAGGCGGGACAGGGTACAGTCTAGCTAACACTGAAGCTTTCTTT. As protein: CASSLGGTGYSLANTEAFF.